The present entry profiles one T cell receptor (beta chain) with its context. The germline CDR1 and CDR2 sequences are SGHTA and FQGNSA. The length of the CDR3 is 16 residues. The ends lost 6 bases at V and 0 bases at J; junction bases unmatched: 7. Patients of the Seattle cohort, enrolled during active infection, were followed longitudinally. The data derive from a study of blood T cell repertoires in COVID-19. Study information: T cells, B-cell-depleted T cells, or PBMCs provided the cDNA or gDNA that served as material.

Original data processing: Reference gene primer amplification yielded estimated nucleated cell counts. The data were produced by immunoSEQ multiplex PCR, yet TCRdb's version contains in-frame clones alone and is incomplete. V and J calls and clone size follow that table, whereas D and trimming were derived from the DNA. This table has 390,000 or so clones, roughly nine tenths appearing once. Sequenced input: peripheral blood. The origin of this receptor is a young woman with COVID-19, enrolled during active disease. This chain connects TRBV7-2 to TRBJ2-2; 7 nucleotides match TRBD2. CDR3 nucleotide sequence: TGTGCCAGCAGGGGGGGAGGGACGGCGAACACCGGGGAGCTGTTTTTT. Encoded protein: CASRGGGTANTGELFF.